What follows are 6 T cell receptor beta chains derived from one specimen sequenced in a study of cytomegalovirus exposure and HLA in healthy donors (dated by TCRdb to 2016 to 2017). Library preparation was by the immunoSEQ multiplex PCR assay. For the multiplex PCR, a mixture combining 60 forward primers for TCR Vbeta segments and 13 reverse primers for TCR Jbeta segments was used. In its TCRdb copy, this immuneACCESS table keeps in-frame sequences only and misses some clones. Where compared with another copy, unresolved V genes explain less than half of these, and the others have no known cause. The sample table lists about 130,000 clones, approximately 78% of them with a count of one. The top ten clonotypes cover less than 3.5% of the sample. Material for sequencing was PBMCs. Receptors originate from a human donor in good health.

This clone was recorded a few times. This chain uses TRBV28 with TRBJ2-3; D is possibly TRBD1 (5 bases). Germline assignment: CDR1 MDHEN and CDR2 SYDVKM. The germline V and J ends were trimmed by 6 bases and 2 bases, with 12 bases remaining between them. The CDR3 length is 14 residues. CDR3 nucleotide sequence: TGTGCCAGCAGCGCACGACAGTTCACAGATACGCAGTATTTT. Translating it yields CASSARQFTDTQYF.

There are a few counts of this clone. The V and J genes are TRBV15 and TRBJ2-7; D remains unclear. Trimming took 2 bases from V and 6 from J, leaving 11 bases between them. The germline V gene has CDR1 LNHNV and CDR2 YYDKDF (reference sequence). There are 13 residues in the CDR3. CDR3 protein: CATSRISTSEQYF. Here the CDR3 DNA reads TGTGCCACCAGCAGAATCTCGACTTCCGAGCAGTACTTC. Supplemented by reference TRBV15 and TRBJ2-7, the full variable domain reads DAMVIQNPRYQVTQFGKPVTLSCSQTLNHNVMYWYQQKSSQAPKLLFHYYDKDFNNEADTPDNFQSRRPNTSFCFLDIRSPGLGDTAMYLCATSRISTSEQYFGPGTRLTVT.

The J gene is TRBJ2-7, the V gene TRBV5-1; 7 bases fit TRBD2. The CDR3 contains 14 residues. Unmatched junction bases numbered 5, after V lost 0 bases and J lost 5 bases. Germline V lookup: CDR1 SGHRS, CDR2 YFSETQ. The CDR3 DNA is TGCGCCAGCAGCTTGGGCGGGAGTTTCGACGAGCAGTACTTC. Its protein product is CASSLGGSFDEQYF.

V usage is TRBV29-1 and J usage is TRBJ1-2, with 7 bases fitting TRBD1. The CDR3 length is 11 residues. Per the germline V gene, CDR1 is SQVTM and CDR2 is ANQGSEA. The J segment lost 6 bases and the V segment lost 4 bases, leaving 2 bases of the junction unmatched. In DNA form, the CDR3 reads TGCAGCGTTGGACAGGGTGATGGCTACACCTTC. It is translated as CSVGQGDGYTF. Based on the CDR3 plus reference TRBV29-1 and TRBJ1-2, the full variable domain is SAVISQKPSRDICQRGTSLTIQCQVDSQVTMMFWYRQQPGQSLTLIATANQGSEATYESGFVIDKFPISRPNLTFSTLTVSNMSPEDSSIYLCSVGQGDGYTFGSGTRLTVV.

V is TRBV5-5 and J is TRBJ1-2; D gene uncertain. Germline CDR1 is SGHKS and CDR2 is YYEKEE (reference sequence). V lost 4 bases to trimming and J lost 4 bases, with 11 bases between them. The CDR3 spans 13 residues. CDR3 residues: CASSHRVSYGYTF. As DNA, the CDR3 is TGTGCCAGCAGCCACCGTGTTAGCTATGGCTACACCTTC.

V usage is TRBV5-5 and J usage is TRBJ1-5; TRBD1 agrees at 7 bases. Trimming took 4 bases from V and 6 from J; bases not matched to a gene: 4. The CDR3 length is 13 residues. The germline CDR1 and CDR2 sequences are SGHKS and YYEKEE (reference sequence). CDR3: CASSTWTGQPQHF. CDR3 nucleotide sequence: TGTGCCAGCAGCACGTGGACAGGTCAGCCCCAGCATTTT. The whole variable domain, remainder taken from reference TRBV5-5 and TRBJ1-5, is DAGVTQSPTHLIKTRGQQVTLRCSPISGHKSVSWYQQVLGQGPQFIFQYYEKEERGRGNFPDRFSARQFPNYSSELNVNALLLGDSALYLCASSTWTGQPQHFGDGTRLSIL.